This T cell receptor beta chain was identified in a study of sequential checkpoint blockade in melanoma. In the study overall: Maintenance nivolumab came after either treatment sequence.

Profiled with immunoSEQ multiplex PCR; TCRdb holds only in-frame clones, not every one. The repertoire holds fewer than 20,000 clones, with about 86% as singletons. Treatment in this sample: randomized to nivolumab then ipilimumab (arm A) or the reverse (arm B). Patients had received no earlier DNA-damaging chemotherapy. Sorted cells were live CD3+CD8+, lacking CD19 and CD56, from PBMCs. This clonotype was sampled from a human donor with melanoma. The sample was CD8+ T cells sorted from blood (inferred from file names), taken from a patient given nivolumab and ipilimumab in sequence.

The CDR3 sequence: CASSLGTGNNSPLHF. CDR3 sequence (DNA): TGTGCCAGCAGTTTAGGGACAGGGAATAATTCACCCCTCCACTTT. The J gene is TRBJ1-6, the V gene TRBV28; 9 bases are shared with TRBD1. This CDR3 is built from 15 residues. V dropped 2 bases and J dropped 5; count of bases not matched to a gene: 1. Germline V lookup: CDR1 MDHEN, CDR2 SYDVKM.